The TCR beta chain under discussion was sequenced for a study of T cell responses to AZD1222 COVID-19 vaccine (dated by TCRdb to about 2021). For the wider study: TCR sequencing was performed for 230 to 250 trial participants, of whom approximately 200 were given two doses of AZD1222 and around 26 were given two doses of MenACWY control vaccine. Enrollment into the trials was organized by age into subgroups of 18-55, 56-69 and 70-plus years, and those subgroups contained around 150, 28 and 57 TCR-sequenced participants, respectively.

Note on this clone: No cognate antigen has been identified for it. No base quality values were provided; no much bigger clone lies one nucleotide off.

What the time point label conveys for this sample: about 28 days (+/-7) after the second vaccine dose. This specimen's treatment or condition label, per the study, means: meningococcal conjugate vaccine given as trial control. The vaccinee samples were drawn from two UK trials, COV001 and COV002, one of which was a single-blind randomized controlled phase 2/3 trial testing AZD1222 (ChAdOx1 nCoV-19) in healthy adults. For TCRbeta chain sequencing, PBMC samples from trial participants were taken at day 0 and at day 28 after the second dose. Study-wide findings and limitations: Reportedly, almost half of the unique spike-specific TCRs recognized epitopes lying outside the regions that are mutated in the B.1.351 and B.1.1.7 variants. Because no day 14 peak-response samples were available, the repertoires could be characterized only after the peak T cell response. In the small 56-69-year group, the increase in depth fell short of significance, most likely because of low power. Conclusions about previously exposed vaccinees are limited because only five to seven AZD1222 recipients were SARS-CoV-2 seropositive at baseline. After two AZD1222 doses, both the breadth and the depth of spike-specific TCRs were significantly higher than at day 0 and than in MenACWY recipients. Participants were mostly white British, with more females than males. The authors suggested clonal diversity may have been underestimated. The whole spike protein was spanned by vaccine-associated CD4 TCRs, and dominant responses were seen in regions 160-218 and 743-854.

For this chain, trimming is 4 bases at the V end and 4 bases at the J end, and the number of junction bases without a gene match is 5. Based on the germline V gene, the CDR1 and CDR2 sequences are MDHEN and SYDVKM. The CDR3 spans 15 residues, from the cysteine through the phenylalanine. Only CDR3 DNA is held: 45 bases, read in frame from base 1. The CDR3 regions of human TCRbeta chains were analyzed by immunosequencing. The authors' analysis ran thus. TCRs in the repertoires were matched against a reference library of SARS-CoV-2-specific TCRs that had been generated with the MIRA antigen-specificity platform. Breadth meant the fraction of unique TCRs that were SARS-CoV-2-associated, whereas depth meant the fraction of total T cells that were SARS-CoV-2-associated. Using the MIRA data, each spike-specific TCR was assigned both to the spike region to which the TCR was reactive and to a CD4 or CD8 class. Log10-transformed breadth and depth values were compared by one-way ANOVA with Sidak's multiple comparisons tests. Imported from immuneACCESS, the table was reduced by TCRdb to in-frame sequences with V and J called. These copies leave out some clones; in studies compared against another copy, an unresolved V gene accounts for under half, and the cause of the remainder is not known. From that table come the V and J calls and clone size; the DNA was used to work out D and trimming. The sample includes 160,000 or so clones, with around 90% observed a single time. The top ten constitute roughly 4% of the sample.

Sample: peripheral blood, taken 28 days after the second dose of the MenACWY control vaccine. The sequence links TRBV28 to TRBJ1-1, with 11 bases matching TRBD1. The sequence was collected from an adult who received the MenACWY meningococcal vaccine as a control. The CDR3 sequence is CASSWGTGGITEAFF. The DNA reads as follows: TGTGCCAGCAGTTGGGGGACAGGGGGAATCACTGAAGCTTTCTTT. With the portions outside the CDR3 filled from the reference TRBV28 and TRBJ1-1 genes, the complete variable region becomes DVKVTQSSRYLVKRTGEKVFLECVQDMDHENMFWYRQDPGLGLRLIYFSYDVKMKEKGDIPEGYSVSREKKERFSLILESASTNQTSMYLCASSWGTGGITEAFFGQGTRLTVV.